The present TCR beta chain was sequenced within a study of glioma-infiltrating T cells. Study results and caveats: Above-expected tissue-blood divergence occurred in all gliomas, most in low-grade ones. CDR3 overlap between tissue and blood was very small.

TCR alpha and beta CDR3 regions were amplified from RNA using iRepertoire nested multiplex PCR. Tissue mRNA or PBMC total RNA, about 90-450 ng, went into one-step reverse transcription and amplification. MiXCR was run by TCRdb on the multiplex PCR reads, yielding one entry per CDR3 protein. The sample has some 10,000 distinct CDR3 sequences, roughly 61% seen once; the top ten hold less than 25%. The CDR3 is made up of 15 amino acids. CDR1 and CDR2 from the germline V gene are SGHVS and FQNEAQ. Points on this clonotype: The antigen is not known. The junction departs from germline at one end; a sequencing error may be responsible.

The sequenced material came from glioma tissue, nonneoplastic brain tissue, or PBMCs (not recorded which). This TCR was recovered from a human donor with low-grade glioma or glioblastoma, undergoing nonglioma brain surgery, or in good health (not recorded which). The chain carries TRBV7-8 and TRBJ2-1; 10 bases are shared with TRBD2. Written as DNA, the CDR3 is TGTGCCATCAGCCTAATCGGACTAGCGGTGAATGAGCAGTTCTTC. Its protein is CAISLIGLAVNEQFF.